Below, 10 T cell receptor beta chains from the same sample are listed, as sequenced in a study of shared clonotypes between healthy human individuals. Positively selected for CCR7, the CD45RO-negative cells used as naive CD8 cells excluded terminally differentiated effector memory CD45RA+ cells. Assay: immunoSEQ multiplex PCR; the TCRdb copy retains only in-frame clones and omits some. There are about 750,000 clones in the sample; more than 85% occur only once, and about 25% lies in the top ten. The sample comprised naive CD8+ T cells sorted from blood. The receptors stem from a man younger than 45 in good health.

This clone appeared once. V is TRBV19 and J is TRBJ2-1, with 10 bases lining up with TRBD2. Trimming at V came to 3 bases and at J to 7 bases, leaving 9 bases not matched to a gene. The CDR3 has 16 residues. Looked up from germline, CDR1 is LNHDA and CDR2 is SQIVND (reference sequence). The CDR3 nucleotides are TGTGCCAGTAGTATGGCCCCTAGCGGGAGTATGAATGAGCAGTTCTTC. As protein: CASSMAPSGSMNEQFF.

This sequence joins TRBV7-8 and TRBJ2-3, with 9 nucleotides matching TRBD2. Trimming took 5 bases from V and 1 from J; bases not matched to a gene: 7. Germline V gives CDR1 SGHVS, CDR2 FQNEAQ. This CDR3 has 16 residues. The CDR3 nucleotides are TGTGCCAGCAGCGGCGGCGGGAGGGTGGGCACAGATACGCAGTATTTT. Residues: CASSGGGRVGTDTQYF.

This rearrangement joins TRBV6-4 to TRBJ2-1, with 11 bases lining up with TRBD2. This CDR3 contains 21 residues. In germline, CDR1 is MRHNA, CDR2 SNTAGT. The ends lost 0 bases at V and 3 bases at J; junction bases unmatched: 16. Written as DNA, the CDR3 is TGTGCCAGCAGTGACTCCCCACGGACTAGCGGGTGGGAGCCGGACTACAATGAGCAGTTCTTC. Protein: CASSDSPRTSGWEPDYNEQFF.

The V call is TRBV18, the J call TRBJ2-7; D remains unclear. V shed 1 base and J shed 3 bases, with 13 bases lying between them. In germline, CDR1 is KGHSH, CDR2 LQKENI. The CDR3 spans 15 residues. This chain's CDR3 is CASSPQGKGFYEQYF. The CDR3 DNA sequence: TGTGCCAGCTCACCACAGGGTAAGGGATTCTACGAGCAGTACTTC.

The chain joins TRBV7-2 to TRBJ2-2, with D hard to call. Trimming cost V 6 bases and J 5 bases, with 16 bases left between them. Germline lookup yields CDR1 SGHTA and CDR2 FQGNSA. The CDR3 covers 15 residues. Here the CDR3 reads CASRPPSYGTGELFF. The DNA for the CDR3 is TGTGCCAGCAGGCCCCCTAGTTATGGAACCGGGGAGCTGTTTTTT.

The V gene is TRBV4-3, the J gene TRBJ1-3; 10 positions match TRBD1. V gave up 1 base and J gave up 3 bases; unmatched junction bases: 3. In germline, CDR1 is LGHNA, CDR2 YSLEER. This CDR3 comprises 16 residues. The CDR3 is CASSQAGTGDGNTIYF. DNA of the CDR3: TGCGCCAGCAGCCAAGCCGGGACAGGGGATGGAAACACCATATATTTT.

The CDR3: CASSQEKLPAMNTEAFF. DNA of the CDR3: TGTGCCAGCAGCCAAGAAAAGTTACCTGCGATGAACACTGAAGCTTTCTTT. The chain uses TRBV14 and TRBJ1-1, with D hard to call. Deletions cut 0 bases from V and 0 bases from J, with 14 bases between. CDR3 size: 17 residues. Germline V gives CDR1 SGHDN, CDR2 FVKESK.

With regard to this clone: Other DNA sequences from this sample encode an identical CDR3 as well. The rearrangement uses TRBV6-5 and TRBJ2-2; D call uncertain. In germline, CDR1 is MNHEY, CDR2 SVGAGI. The CDR3 is made up of 14 amino acids. Trimming took 0 bases from V and 1 from J, leaving 3 bases between them. CDR3 in DNA: TGTGCCAGCAGTTACTCAGGGAACACCGGGGAGCTGTTTTTT. Its protein product is CASSYSGNTGELFF.

This chain connects TRBV10-3 to TRBJ1-4; D perhaps matches TRBD1 (6 bases). The V end lost 1 base, the J end lost 2 bases, and 8 bases lay between the germline ends. This CDR3 spans 15 amino acids. Germline V CDR1 and CDR2: ENHRY, SYGVKD. This chain's CDR3 is CAISEYRETNEKLFF. The CDR3, as DNA: TGTGCCATCAGTGAGTACAGGGAGACTAATGAAAAACTGTTTTTT.

The genes are TRBV27 and TRBJ2-7, with D perhaps assigned TRBD1 or TRBD2 (5 bases each). V was clipped by 8 bases and J by 4 bases, with 18 bases between them. Germline lookup yields CDR1 MNHEY and CDR2 SMNVEV (reference sequence). The CDR3 extends over 14 amino acids. CDR3 sequence reads: CASSDGAWGYEQYF. CDR3 coding DNA: TGTGCCAGCTCAGACGGCGCTTGGGGGTACGAGCAGTACTTC.